This T cell receptor (beta chain) derives from a study of blood T cell repertoires in COVID-19. Study at large: Samples came from the United States, Italy and Spain, spanning acute and convalescent COVID-19. T cells, B-cell-depleted T cells, or PBMCs supplied cDNA or gDNA.

Germline V gene sequence: CDR1 SEHNR, CDR2 FQNEAQ (reference sequence). This CDR3 comprises 14 residues. V was clipped by 4 bases and J by 6 bases, with 13 bases between them. Authors' analysis steps: Nucleated cell number was recorded as an estimate derived from reference gene primer amplification. Profiled with immunoSEQ multiplex PCR; TCRdb holds only in-frame clones, not every one. Clonal size and the V and J genes are those of that table, whereas D and trimming came from the DNA. The sample yields approximately 99,000 clones, approximately 87% seen once. V is TRBV7-9 and J is TRBJ1-5, with no clear D. The sequenced sample was peripheral blood. The receptor's source is a human donor in a cohort sampled during active COVID-19. This CDR3 is CASSSTLALQPQHF. The CDR3 DNA reads TGTGCCAGCAGCTCCACCTTGGCTCTTCAGCCCCAGCATTTT.